These 11 T cell receptor beta chains came from one sample sequenced in a study of radiation and T cells in renal cell carcinoma. Sequencing was performed with immunoSEQ multiplex PCR; in TCRdb, only in-frame clones are kept and a portion is missing. Of 95,000 to 150,000 clones in the sample, roughly 80% were seen once. Regarding time point: baseline pretreatment blood. Specified treatment: 15 Gy SBRT to primary tumor, nephrectomy 4 weeks later. Sequences were derived from blood, sampled from a patient whose treatment included radiotherapy and nephrectomy. Receptors were obtained from a woman aged 60-75 years with renal cell carcinoma.

The CDR3 is CATSPGSRFYEQYF. CDR3 in DNA: TGTGCCACCTCCCCAGGGTCCCGTTTCTACGAGCAGTACTTC. V usage is TRBV18 and J usage is TRBJ2-7; a weak D match, TRBD1 (5 bases). Germline V gene lookup returns CDR1 KGHSH and CDR2 LQKENI. V dropped 10 bases and J dropped 3 bases, with 19 bases sitting between them. The CDR3 covers 14 residues.

The chain combines TRBV4-3 with TRBJ2-3; weak D call: TRBD2 (6 bases). Germline loops: CDR1 LGHNA, CDR2 YSLEER. V was cut by 0 bases and J by 1 base, with 11 bases left in between. CDR3 size: 16 residues. CDR3 residues: CASSQDWDFGTDTQYF. The CDR3 DNA sequence: TGCGCCAGCAGCCAAGATTGGGACTTCGGCACAGATACGCAGTATTTT.

The chain links TRBV5-1 to TRBJ1-1, with D unresolved. V was trimmed by 1 base and J by 0 bases, leaving 7 bases between them. This CDR3 region has 14 residues. Germline V lookup: CDR1 SGHRS, CDR2 YFSETQ. The DNA for the CDR3 is TGCGCCAGCAGCTTGTGGCAGGTGAACACTGAAGCTTTCTTT. This codes for CASSLWQVNTEAFF.

The V gene is TRBV19, the J gene TRBJ2-7, with D unresolved. CDR3 length equals 11 residues. Trimming took off 4 bases at V and 3 bases at J, with 4 bases between the two ends. CDR1 is LNHDA, CDR2 SQIVND, per germline (reference sequence). In DNA form, the CDR3 reads TGTGCCAGTAGTAACCGCTACGAGCAGTACTTC. This sequence encodes CASSNRYEQYF.

The V call is TRBV5-6, the J call TRBJ1-4; D is ambiguous. The germline CDR1 and CDR2 sequences are SGHDT and YYEEEE. This CDR3 has 15 residues. Trimming took 4 bases from V and 0 from J, leaving 10 bases between them. As DNA, the CDR3 is TGTGCCAGCAGCCCGGACCCTGCAACTAATGAAAAACTGTTTTTT. Protein product: CASSPDPATNEKLFF.

V gene TRBV7-9 combines with J gene TRBJ1-3; a possible D gene is TRBD1 (5 bases). The CDR3 covers 16 residues. Germline CDR1 reads SEHNR; CDR2 reads FQNEAQ (reference sequence). Trimming pared 0 bases from V and 4 bases from J, leaving 13 bases between. The CDR3 protein is CASSLAGQGSGNTIYF. Here the CDR3 DNA reads TGTGCCAGCAGCTTAGCTGGGCAGGGATCCGGAAACACCATATATTTT. Variable domain in full (rest from reference TRBV7-9 and TRBJ1-3): DTGVSQNPRHKITKRGQNVTFRCDPISEHNRLYWYRQTLGQGPEFLTYFQNEAQLEKSRLLSDRFSAERPKGSFSTLEIQRTEQGDSAMYLCASSLAGQGSGNTIYFGEGSWLTVV.

This rearrangement joins TRBV15 to TRBJ1-5, with D tentatively TRBD1 (5 bases). Germline CDR1 and CDR2: LNHNV and YYDKDF (reference sequence). The CDR3 has 14 residues. Between the trimmed V and J ends, which lost 5 bases and 4 bases, there was a span of 12 bases. CDR3 loop: CATSGDARNQPQHF. In DNA, the CDR3 is TGTGCCACCAGCGGGGACGCGAGGAATCAGCCCCAGCATTTT.

CDR3 loop: CASSRVGGGDEKLFF. DNA for the CDR3: TGTGCCAGCAGCCGAGTGGGGGGAGGGGATGAAAAACTGTTTTTT. This chain connects TRBV28 to TRBJ1-4; a weak D match, TRBD1 (5 bases). The CDR3 spans 15 residues. With 6 bases removed from V and 6 bases from J, the gap between germline ends came to 17 bases. From germline, CDR1 is MDHEN and CDR2 SYDVKM.

J is TRBJ2-5 and V is TRBV5-4; D may match TRBD1 or TRBD2 (5 bases each). Trimming shortened V by 2 bases and J by 2 bases, and 10 bases separated the two germline ends. The CDR3 totals 14 residues. CDR1 and CDR2 from the germline V gene are SGHNT and YYREEE (reference sequence). CDR3 residues: CASSLPGTQETQYF. The CDR3 bases are TGTGCCAGCAGCTTACCTGGGACGCAAGAGACCCAGTACTTC.

The rearrangement joins TRBV10-3 to TRBJ2-1, with TRBD2 matching over 8 bases. The V gene's germline CDR1 is ENHRY and CDR2 SYGVKD. This CDR3 contains 14 residues. V lost 6 bases and J lost 6; bases outside the gene matches: 7. Written as DNA, the CDR3 is TGTGCCATCAGGATAGCGGGAACGGGCAATGAGCAGTTCTTC. It yields the protein CAIRIAGTGNEQFF.

The chain is built from TRBV6-1 and TRBJ1-5; maybe TRBD1 (5 bases). The germline CDR1 and CDR2 sequences are MNHNS and SASEGT. Trimming pared 8 bases from V and 1 base from J, leaving 9 bases between. This CDR3 has 13 amino acids. CDR3 sequence reads: CASQRQSNQPQHF. CDR3 coding DNA: TGTGCCAGCCAAAGACAGAGCAATCAGCCCCAGCATTTT.